At least ten counts were recorded for the clone carrying this T cell receptor beta chain. Its antigen is unidentified. Germline V gives CDR1 MNHNS, CDR2 SASEGT. This CDR3 region has 18 residues. V gave up 6 bases and J gave up 5 bases; unmatched junction bases: 18. The sample originates from a study of T cells in Graves' hyperthyroidism and ophthalmopathy. Findings and caveats of the study: A 13 V-J signature model discriminated ophthalmopathy versus stable hyperthyroidism.

Amplified TCR beta CDR3 regions derived from RNA transcripts. The HTBI primer set served for first-round RT-PCR of the TCR CDR3. TCRdb itself ran the multiplex PCR reads through MiXCR, one entry per CDR3 protein. Of around 210,000 distinct CDR3 sequences in the sample, about a sixth are singletons; the top ten hold roughly 55%. The TCR was taken from a woman aged 50 to 60 with Graves' hyperthyroidism. The V and J genes are TRBV6-1 and TRBJ2-2; 7 bases map to TRBD2. Specimen: blood. CDR3: CASRARLARFAETGELFF. In DNA, the CDR3 is TGTGCCAGCAGGGCCCGACTAGCCAGGTTTGCAGAAACCGGGGAGCTGTTTTTT.